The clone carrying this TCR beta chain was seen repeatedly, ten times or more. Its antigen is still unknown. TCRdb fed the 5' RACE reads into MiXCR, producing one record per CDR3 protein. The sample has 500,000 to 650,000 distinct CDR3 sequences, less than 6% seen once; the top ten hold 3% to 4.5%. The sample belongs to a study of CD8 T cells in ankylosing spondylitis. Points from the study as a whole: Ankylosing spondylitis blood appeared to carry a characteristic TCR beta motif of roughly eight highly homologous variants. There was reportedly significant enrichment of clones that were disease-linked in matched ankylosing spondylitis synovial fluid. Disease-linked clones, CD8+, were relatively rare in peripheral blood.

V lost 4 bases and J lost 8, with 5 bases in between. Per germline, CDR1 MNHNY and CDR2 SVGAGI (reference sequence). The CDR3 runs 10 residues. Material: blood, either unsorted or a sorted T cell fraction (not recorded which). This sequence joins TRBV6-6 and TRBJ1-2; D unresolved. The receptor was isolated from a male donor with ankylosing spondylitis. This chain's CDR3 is CASSSRGYTF. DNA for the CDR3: TGTGCCAGCAGTTCCCGCGGCTACACCTTC.